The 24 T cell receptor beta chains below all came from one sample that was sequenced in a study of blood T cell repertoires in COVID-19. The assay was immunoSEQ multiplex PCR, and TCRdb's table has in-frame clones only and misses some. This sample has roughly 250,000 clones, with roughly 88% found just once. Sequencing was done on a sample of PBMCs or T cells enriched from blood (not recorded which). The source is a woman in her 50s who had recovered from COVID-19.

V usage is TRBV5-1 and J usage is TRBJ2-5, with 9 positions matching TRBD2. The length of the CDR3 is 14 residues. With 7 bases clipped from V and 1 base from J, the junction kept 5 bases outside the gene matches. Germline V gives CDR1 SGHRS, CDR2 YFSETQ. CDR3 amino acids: CASVLAGLQETQYF. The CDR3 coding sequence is TGCGCCAGCGTACTAGCGGGCCTCCAAGAGACCCAGTACTTC.

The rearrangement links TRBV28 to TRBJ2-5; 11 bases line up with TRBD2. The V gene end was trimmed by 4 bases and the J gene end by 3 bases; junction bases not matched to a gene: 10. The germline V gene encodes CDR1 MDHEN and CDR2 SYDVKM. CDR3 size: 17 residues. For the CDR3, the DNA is TGTGCCAGCAGTTCCTCCCTCGGGACTAGCGGCAAAGAGACCCAGTACTTC. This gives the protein CASSSSLGTSGKETQYF.

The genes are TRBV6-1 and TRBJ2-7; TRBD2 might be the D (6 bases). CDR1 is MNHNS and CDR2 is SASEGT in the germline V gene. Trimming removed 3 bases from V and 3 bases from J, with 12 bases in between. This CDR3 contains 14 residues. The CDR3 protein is CASSDYGSGYEQYF. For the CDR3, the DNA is TGTGCCAGCAGTGATTACGGGAGTGGCTACGAGCAGTACTTC.

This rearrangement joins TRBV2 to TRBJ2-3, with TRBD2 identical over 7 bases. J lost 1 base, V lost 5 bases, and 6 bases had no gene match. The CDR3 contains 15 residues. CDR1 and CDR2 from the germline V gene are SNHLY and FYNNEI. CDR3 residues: CASSLAGPRTDTQYF. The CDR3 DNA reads TGTGCCAGCAGTTTAGCGGGTCCTCGCACAGATACGCAGTATTTT.

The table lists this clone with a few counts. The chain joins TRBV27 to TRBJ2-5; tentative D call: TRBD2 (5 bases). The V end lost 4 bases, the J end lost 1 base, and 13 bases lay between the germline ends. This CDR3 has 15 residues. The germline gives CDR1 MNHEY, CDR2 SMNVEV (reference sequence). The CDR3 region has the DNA TGTGCCAGCAGTTCACAGCGGAAGCGCCAAGAGACCCAGTACTTC. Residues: CASSSQRKRQETQYF.

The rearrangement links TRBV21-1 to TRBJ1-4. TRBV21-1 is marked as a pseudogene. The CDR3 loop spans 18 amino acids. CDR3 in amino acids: CASSKVLIPGSTNEKLFF. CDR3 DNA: TGTGCCAGCAGCAAAGTGTTAATCCCCGGGTCAACTAATGAAAAACTGTTTTTT.

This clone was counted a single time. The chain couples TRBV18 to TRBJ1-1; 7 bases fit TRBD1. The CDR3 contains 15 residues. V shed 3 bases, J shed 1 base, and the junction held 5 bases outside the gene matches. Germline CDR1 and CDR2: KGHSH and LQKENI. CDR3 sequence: CASSPPGQTNTEAFF. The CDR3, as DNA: TGTGCCAGCTCACCCCCGGGACAGACGAACACTGAAGCTTTCTTT.

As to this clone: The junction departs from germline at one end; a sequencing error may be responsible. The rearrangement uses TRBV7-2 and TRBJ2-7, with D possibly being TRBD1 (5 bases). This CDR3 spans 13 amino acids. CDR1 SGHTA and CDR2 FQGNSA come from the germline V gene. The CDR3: CASSLTRATFLNF. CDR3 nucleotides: TGTGCCAGCAGCTTAACCAGGGCAACGTTTCTGAACTTC.

CDR3 protein: CASSQAGYQPYEAFF. CDR3 DNA: TGCGCCAGCAGCCAAGCGGGGTATCAACCTTATGAAGCTTTCTTT. J is TRBJ1-1 and V is TRBV4-1, with D uncertain. CDR1 and CDR2 from the germline V gene are MGHRA and YSYEKL. The CDR3 is 15 amino acids. V gave up 1 base and J gave up 7 bases, with 16 bases separating them.

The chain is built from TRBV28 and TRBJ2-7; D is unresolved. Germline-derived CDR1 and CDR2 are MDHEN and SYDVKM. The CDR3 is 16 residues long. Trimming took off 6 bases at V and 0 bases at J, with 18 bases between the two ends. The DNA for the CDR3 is TGTGCCAGCAGCTTTTCCAGGCGATTAAGCTCCTACGAGCAGTACTTC. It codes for CASSFSRRLSSYEQYF.

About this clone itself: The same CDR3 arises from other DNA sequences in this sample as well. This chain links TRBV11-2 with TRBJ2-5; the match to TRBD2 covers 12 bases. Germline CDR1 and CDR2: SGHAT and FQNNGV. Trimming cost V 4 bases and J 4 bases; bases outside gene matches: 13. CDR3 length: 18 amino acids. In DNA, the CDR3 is TGTGCCAGCAGCTCAGGGTTGCTAGCGGGAGGGCGGGGAGAGACCCAGTACTTC. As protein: CASSSGLLAGGRGETQYF.

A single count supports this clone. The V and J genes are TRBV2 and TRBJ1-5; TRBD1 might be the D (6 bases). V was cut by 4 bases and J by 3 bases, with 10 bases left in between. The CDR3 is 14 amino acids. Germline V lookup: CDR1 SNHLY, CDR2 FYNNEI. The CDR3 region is CASSAQGHNQPQHF. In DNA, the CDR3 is TGTGCCAGCAGTGCACAGGGACACAATCAGCCCCAGCATTTT.

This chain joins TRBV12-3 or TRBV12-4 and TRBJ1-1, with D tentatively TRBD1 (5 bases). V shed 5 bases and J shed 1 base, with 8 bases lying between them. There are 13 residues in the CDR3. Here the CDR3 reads CASSPRENTEAFF. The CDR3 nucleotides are TGTGCCAGCAGTCCCAGGGAGAACACTGAAGCTTTCTTT.

CDR3 protein: CASSVAPVLSGNTIYF. The DNA for the CDR3 is TGTGCCAGCAGCGTAGCACCGGTTCTCTCTGGAAACACCATATATTTT. The rearrangement links TRBV9 to TRBJ1-3, with D unclear. CDR1 is SGDLS, CDR2 YYNGEE, per germline. The CDR3 has 16 amino acids. Trimming removed 0 bases at V and 0 bases at J, with 10 bases between.

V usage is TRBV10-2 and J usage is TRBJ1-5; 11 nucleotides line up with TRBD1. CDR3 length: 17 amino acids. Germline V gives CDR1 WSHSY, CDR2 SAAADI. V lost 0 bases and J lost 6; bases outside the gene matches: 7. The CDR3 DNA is TGCGCCAGCAGTGAGTCAATGCTCGGGACAGGGGGTCAGCCCCAGCATTTT. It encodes CASSESMLGTGGQPQHF.

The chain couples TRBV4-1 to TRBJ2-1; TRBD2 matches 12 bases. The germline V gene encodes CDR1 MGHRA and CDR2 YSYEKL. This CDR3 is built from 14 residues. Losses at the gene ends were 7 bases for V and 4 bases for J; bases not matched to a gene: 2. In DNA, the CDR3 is TGCGCCAGCAAGACTAGCGGGGGATACAATGAGCAGTTCTTC. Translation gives CASKTSGGYNEQFF.

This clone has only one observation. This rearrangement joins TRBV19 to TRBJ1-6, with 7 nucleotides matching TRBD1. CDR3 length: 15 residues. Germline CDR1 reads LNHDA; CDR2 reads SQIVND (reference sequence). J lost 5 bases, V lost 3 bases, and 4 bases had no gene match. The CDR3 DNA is TGTGCCAGTAGTATGCCGGGACAGAATAATTCACCCCTCCACTTT. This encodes CASSMPGQNNSPLHF.

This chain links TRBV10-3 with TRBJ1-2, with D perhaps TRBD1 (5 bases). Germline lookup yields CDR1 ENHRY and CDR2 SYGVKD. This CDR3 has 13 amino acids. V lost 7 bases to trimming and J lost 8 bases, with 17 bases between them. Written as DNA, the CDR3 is TGTGCCATCACCGCAGACGGGGGAAGCGGCTACACCTTC. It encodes CAITADGGSGYTF.

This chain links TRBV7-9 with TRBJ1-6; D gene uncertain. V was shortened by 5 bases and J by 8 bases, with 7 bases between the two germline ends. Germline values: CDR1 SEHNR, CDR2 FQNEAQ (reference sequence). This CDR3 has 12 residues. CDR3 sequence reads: CASSPQYSPLHF. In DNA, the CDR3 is TGTGCCAGCAGCCCCCAGTATTCACCCCTCCACTTT. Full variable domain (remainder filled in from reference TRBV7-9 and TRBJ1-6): DTGVSQNPRHKITKRGQNVTFRCDPISEHNRLYWYRQTLGQGPEFLTYFQNEAQLEKSRLLSDRFSAERPKGSFSTLEIQRTEQGDSAMYLCASSPQYSPLHFGNGTRLTVT.

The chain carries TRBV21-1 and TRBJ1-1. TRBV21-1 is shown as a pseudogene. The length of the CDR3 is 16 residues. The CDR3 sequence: CASSKAFYRENTEAFF. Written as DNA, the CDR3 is TGTGCCAGCAGCAAAGCCTTCTACCGGGAGAACACTGAAGCTTTCTTT.

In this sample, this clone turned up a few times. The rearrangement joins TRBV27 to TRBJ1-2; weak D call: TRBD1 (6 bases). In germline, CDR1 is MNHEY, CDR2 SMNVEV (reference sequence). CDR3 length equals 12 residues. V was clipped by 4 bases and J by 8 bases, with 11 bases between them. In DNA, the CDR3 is TGTGCCAGCAGTTCACAGGGTGACGGCTACACCTTC. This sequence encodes CASSSQGDGYTF.

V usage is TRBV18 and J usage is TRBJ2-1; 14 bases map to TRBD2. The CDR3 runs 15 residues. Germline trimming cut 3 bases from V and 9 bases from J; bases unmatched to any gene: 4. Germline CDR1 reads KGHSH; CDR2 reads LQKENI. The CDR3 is CASSPGTSGSSEQFF. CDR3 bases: TGTGCCAGCTCACCGGGGACTAGCGGGAGCAGTGAGCAGTTCTTC. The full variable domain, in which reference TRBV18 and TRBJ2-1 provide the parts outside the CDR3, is NAGVMQNPRHLVRRRGQEARLRCSPMKGHSHVYWYRQLPEEGLKFMVYLQKENIIDESGMPKERFSAEFPKEGPSILRIQQVVRGDSAAYFCASSPGTSGSSEQFFGPGTRLTVL.

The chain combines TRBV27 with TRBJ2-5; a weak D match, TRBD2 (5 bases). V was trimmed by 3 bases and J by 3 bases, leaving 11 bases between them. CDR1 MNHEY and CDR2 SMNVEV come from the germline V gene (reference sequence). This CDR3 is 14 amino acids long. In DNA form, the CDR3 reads TGTGCCAGCAGTTTTGGTGGGAGAAAAGAGACCCAGTACTTC. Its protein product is CASSFGGRKETQYF.

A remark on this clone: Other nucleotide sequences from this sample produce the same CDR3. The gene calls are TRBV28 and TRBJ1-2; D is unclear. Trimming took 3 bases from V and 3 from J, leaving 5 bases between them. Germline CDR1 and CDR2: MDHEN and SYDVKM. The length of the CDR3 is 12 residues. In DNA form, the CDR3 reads TGTGCCAGCAGTTTTGCAGACTATGGCTACACCTTC. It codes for CASSFADYGYTF.